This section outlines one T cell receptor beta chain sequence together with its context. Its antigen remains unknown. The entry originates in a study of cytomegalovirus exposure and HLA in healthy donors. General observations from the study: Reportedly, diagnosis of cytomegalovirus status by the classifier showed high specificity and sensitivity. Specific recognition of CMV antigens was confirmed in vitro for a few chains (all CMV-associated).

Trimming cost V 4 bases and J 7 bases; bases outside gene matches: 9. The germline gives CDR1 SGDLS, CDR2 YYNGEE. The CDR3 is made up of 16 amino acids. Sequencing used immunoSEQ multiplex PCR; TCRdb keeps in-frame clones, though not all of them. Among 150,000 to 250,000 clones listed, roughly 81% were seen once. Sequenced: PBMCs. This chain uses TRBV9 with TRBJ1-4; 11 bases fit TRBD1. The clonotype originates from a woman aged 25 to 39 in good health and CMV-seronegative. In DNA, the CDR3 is TGTGCCAGCAGCCCACGGGACAGGGGGGTGGTTGAAAAACTGTTTTTT. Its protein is CASSPRDRGVVEKLFF.